These 8 T cell receptor beta chains were sequenced from one sample in a study of T cell clonality in common variable immunodeficiency. Method: immunoSEQ multiplex PCR; TCRdb's copy keeps in-frame clones and lacks some. Recorded here are several thousand clones, with no singletons, and the ten leading clones hold around 4.2%. General study findings and limits: Fewer deletions and N-nucleotide insertions were reportedly seen in common variable immunodeficiency TCR beta sequences.

Antigens of these TCRs are unknown. Sample: peripheral blood mononuclear cells. These receptors came from a human donor with common variable immunodeficiency.

The sample holds many counts of this clone. The CDR3 goes on 3 residues after the read ends, and that part is filled in from the germline J gene. This chain uses TRBV19 with TRBJ1-1, with D possibly being TRBD1 (6 bases). Germline V gene data show CDR1 as LNHDA and CDR2 as SQIVND (reference sequence). V was clipped by 6 bases and J by 0 bases, with 14 bases between them. This CDR3 region has 15 residues. CDR3 amino acids: CASRSPGAMNTEAFF. CDR3 DNA (partial): TGTGCCAGTAGAAGTCCAGGGGCCATGAACACTGAA.

This clone was seen repeatedly, ten times or more. The sequenced fragment ends 3 residues before the CDR3 boundary, so the rest is inferred from the germline J gene. V usage is TRBV10-3 and J usage is TRBJ1-1; 7 bases align to TRBD1. The CDR3 runs 14 residues. Per germline, CDR1 ENHRY and CDR2 SYGVKD. V lost 7 bases to trimming and J lost 3 bases; unmatched junction nucleotides: 8. The CDR3 spells CAIKGTAQDTEAFF. Partial CDR3 DNA: TGTGCCATCAAGGGGACAGCACAGGACACTGAA.

The sample holds many counts of this clone. Read data end 3 residues before the CDR3 end; the end is taken from the germline J gene. The rearrangement joins TRBV19 to TRBJ1-2; the match to TRBD1 covers 8 bases. CDR3 length: 13 residues. The germline gives CDR1 LNHDA, CDR2 SQIVND (reference sequence). The CDR3 is CASSIDRGRTYTF. The sequenced CDR3 bases are TGTGCCAGTAGCATTGACAGGGGCCGTACC.

The table lists this clone with many counts. The CDR3 is cut off 3 residues early in the read; its end comes from the germline J gene. The V call is TRBV6-1, the J call TRBJ2-7, with D possibly being TRBD1 (6 bases). Germline lookup yields CDR1 MNHNS and CDR2 SASEGT. With 4 bases removed from V and 3 bases from J, the gap between germline ends came to 13 bases. The CDR3 is 14 residues long. The CDR3 protein is CASSGTAPLYEQYF. Incomplete CDR3 DNA: TGTGCCAGCAGTGGGACAGCACCTCTCTACGAG.

In regard to this clone: The read stops 3 residues short of the end of the CDR3; the missing end is completed from the germline J gene. The sample contains more than one DNA sequence encoding this CDR3. The gene calls are TRBV6-1 and TRBJ2-7, with 9 bases matching TRBD2. V shed 2 bases, J shed 5 bases, and the junction held 13 bases outside the gene matches. Germline V gene sequence: CDR1 MNHNS, CDR2 SASEGT. This CDR3 has 17 amino acids. This CDR3 is CASSELPWREGQHEQYF. The CDR3 bases that were read are TGTGCCAGCAGTGAACTCCCGTGGCGGGAGGGCCAGCACGAG.

This clone is medium-sized within its sample. The CDR3 end is not reached by the read, which stops 3 residues before it; the germline J gene fills it in. V is TRBV5-1 and J is TRBJ1-1; 11 bases map to TRBD1. From germline, CDR1 is SGHRS and CDR2 YFSETQ. CDR3 size: 16 residues. The sequenced CDR3 bases are TGCGCCAGCAGCTTTGGACAGGGGGCACTGAAAGTGGAA. This codes for CASSFGQGALKVE. The CDR3 reads in full as CASSFGQGALKVEAFF.

In this sample, this clone turned up many times. The read ends 3 residues early relative to the CDR3; the germline J gene fills the gap. The J gene is TRBJ2-7, the V gene TRBV6-1, with 9 bases fitting TRBD2. The CDR3 is 17 amino acids. Trimming removed 2 bases from V and 4 bases from J; junction bases left unmatched: 12. The V gene's germline CDR1 is MNHNS and CDR2 SASEGT. The CDR3 bases that were read are TGTGCCAGCAGTGAACTCCCGTGGCGGGAGGGCCAGTACGAG. Translated, it gives CASSELPWREGQYE. The complete CDR3 sequence is CASSELPWREGQYEQYF.

In this sample, this clone turned up many times. Incomplete CDR3 DNA: TGTGCCAGCACCCCAGGGCAGGGGAACTACGAG. Translating gives CASTPGQGNYE. The whole CDR3 region reads CASTPGQGNYEQYF. V and J are TRBV7-9 and TRBJ2-7, with D possibly TRBD1 on 6 matching bases. The CDR3 goes on 3 residues after the read ends, and that part is filled in from the germline J gene. V gave up 7 bases and J gave up 3 bases, with 16 bases separating them. The CDR3 contains 14 residues. Germline V gives CDR1 SEHNR, CDR2 FQNEAQ (reference sequence).